This TCR beta chain was captured in a study of cytomegalovirus exposure and HLA in healthy donors. Study observations and caveats: Specific recognition of CMV antigens was confirmed in vitro for a few chains (all CMV-associated).

Use of 60 Vbeta and 13 Jbeta primers characterized the PCR. Clones were read by immunoSEQ multiplex PCR, and TCRdb kept only the in-frame ones, dropping some. The sample includes around 110,000 clones, roughly 80% of them seen just once. In its sample, this clone was seen a few times. Its matching antigen is unknown. The V end was cut by 4 bases, the J end by 7 bases, with 11 bases between. The CDR3 sequence is 13 residues long. Germline-derived CDR1 and CDR2 are MNHEY and SVGAGI. The TCR originated in a young man in good health and CMV-seronegative. The sample comprised PBMCs. The rearrangement links TRBV6-5 to TRBJ1-5; tentatively, D is TRBD1 (5 bases). The CDR3 loop reads CASSFRVQQPQHF. As DNA, the CDR3 is TGTGCCAGCAGTTTCAGGGTTCAGCAGCCCCAGCATTTT.